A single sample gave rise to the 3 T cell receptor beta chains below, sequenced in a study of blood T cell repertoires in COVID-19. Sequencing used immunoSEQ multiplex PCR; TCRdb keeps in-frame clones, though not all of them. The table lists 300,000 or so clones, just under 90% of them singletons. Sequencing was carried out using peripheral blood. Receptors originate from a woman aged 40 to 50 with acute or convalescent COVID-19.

Written as DNA, the CDR3 is TGTGCCAGCAGTTACGAGCGGAACACCGGGGAGCTGTTTTTT. This encodes CASSYERNTGELFF. The chain is built from TRBV6-5 and TRBJ2-2; no reliable D call. The length of the CDR3 is 14 residues. V gave up 2 bases and J gave up 1 base, with 5 bases separating them. The germline V gene encodes CDR1 MNHEY and CDR2 SVGAGI.

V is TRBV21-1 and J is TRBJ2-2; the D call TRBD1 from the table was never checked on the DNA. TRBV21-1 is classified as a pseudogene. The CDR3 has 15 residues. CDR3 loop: CASSKEGRDTGELFF. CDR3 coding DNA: TGTGCCAGCAGCAAAGAGGGCAGGGACACCGGGGAGCTGTTTTTT.

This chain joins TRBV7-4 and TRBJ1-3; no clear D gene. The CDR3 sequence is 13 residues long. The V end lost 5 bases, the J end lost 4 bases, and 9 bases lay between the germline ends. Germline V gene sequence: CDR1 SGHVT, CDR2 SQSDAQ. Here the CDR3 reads CASSARLGNTIYF. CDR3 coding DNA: TGTGCCAGCAGCGCCCGGTTAGGAAACACCATATATTTT.